This TCR beta chain stems from a study of pediatric ulcerative colitis. V was pared by 4 bases and J by 2 bases, with 12 bases between. Germline CDR1 reads SGDLS; CDR2 reads YYNGEE. This CDR3 has 14 amino acids. Concerning this clone: What it binds is not known.

The rectum was sampled with one to two pinch biopsies at colonoscopy. Method: immunoSEQ multiplex PCR; TCRdb's copy keeps in-frame clones and lacks some. Altogether about 18,000 clones are present, 80% being singletons, with the ten largest covering under 9%. The study's findings and limits: Repertoires came from total lymphocyte DNA, so rare subsets like regulatory T cells may be missed. Clonal expansions reduced rectal repertoire diversity in acute severe colitis. A couple of patients had blood samples with substantially reduced template counts.

The genes are TRBV9 and TRBJ2-5; the D is unclear. Sequencing input: gut tissue. The clonotype comes from a boy aged 5-17 years who was a control in a study of pediatric ulcerative colitis. For the CDR3, the DNA is TGTGCCAGCAGCCCATTTCAGGTACAAGAGACCCAGTACTTC. This translates into CASSPFQVQETQYF. Combining the CDR3 with reference TRBV9 and TRBJ2-5 gives the whole variable domain DSGVTQTPKHLITATGQRVTLRCSPRSGDLSVYWYQQSLDQGLQFLIQYYNGEERAKGNILERFSAQQFPDLHSELNLSSLELGDSALYFCASSPFQVQETQYFGPGTRLLVL.